The TCR beta chain under discussion was sequenced for a study of T cell responses to AZD1222 COVID-19 vaccine. With V trimmed by 6 bases and J by 1 base, 4 bases remained unmatched. This CDR3 has 14 amino acids. Germline V lookup: CDR1 LNHDA, CDR2 SQIVND (reference sequence). A note on this clone: Its antigen is not identified.

Study results and limitations: The study sampled repertoires only after the peak T cell response. Donor demographics were predominantly white British with a female majority; clonal diversity may be underestimated. Only a handful of AZD1222 recipients, five to seven in all, had baseline seropositivity.

Sequencing was performed with immunoSEQ multiplex PCR; in TCRdb, only in-frame clones are kept and a portion is missing. The sample yields about 130,000 clones, approximately 88% seen once. The sequence was collected from an adult in good health. V gene TRBV19 combines with J gene TRBJ1-1, with 8 nucleotides matching TRBD1. The source material was peripheral blood, sampled on day 0 of MenACWY control vaccination. The CDR3 DNA reads as TGTGCCAGTAGCAGGGGGCAGGGGAACACTGAAGCTTTCTTT. It codes for CASSRGQGNTEAFF.